A selection of T cell receptor beta chains follows, all from one sample in a study of PD-1 and CTLA-4 blockade in melanoma. The repertoire was sequenced with immunoSEQ multiplex PCR; TCRdb's copy has only in-frame clones and lacks some. This table holds about 31,000 clones, 88% found once. The source was CD8+ T cells from peripheral blood, collected from a patient given anti-PD-1 treatment. The source of these receptors is a human donor with melanoma. CDR3s include the opening cysteine and the closing phenylalanine or tryptophan. The order of the fields is J gene, CDR3 length, V gene, CDR3 protein.

>TRBJ1-1|15|TRBV6-5
CASTGDSIMNTEAFF
>TRBJ1-2|15|TRBV7-6
CASSLEGAPNYGYTF
>TRBJ2-1|14|TRBV2
CASSDAGSYNEQFF
>TRBJ2-2|13|TRBV2
CASRGLVGGELFF
>TRBJ2-7|15|TRBV7-6
CASSLGGGRLNAQYF
>TRBJ2-7|17|TRBV5-1
CASSSYPMGGGTYEQYF
>TRBJ1-1|11|TRBV7-9
CASSRSTEAFF
>TRBJ1-4|14|TRBV5-4
CASSLERDDEKLFF
>TRBJ1-2|14|TRBV21-1
CAIEGRRANYGYTF
>TRBJ1-4|15|TRBV25-1
CASSDWDRGNEKLFF
>TRBJ2-2|14|TRBV9
CASSAPRRTGELFF
>TRBJ2-1|15|TRBV25-1
CASSEPGQGYNEQFF
>TRBJ2-2|11|TRBV11-2
CASSLVGELFF
>TRBJ2-3|15|TRBV13
CASSFAGTGENTQYF
>TRBJ1-4|13|TRBV6-2/TRBV6-3
CASSYSLWEKLFF
>TRBJ2-7|14|TRBV28
CASSFRGQGPEQYF
>TRBJ2-1|15|TRBV19
CASSIAAGGYNEQFF
>TRBJ1-2|14|TRBV3-1/TRBV3-2
CASSQDRGNYGYTF
>TRBJ2-3|15|TRBV25-1
CASRAPDTFTDTQYF
>TRBJ1-4|14|TRBV27
CASSRGTGDLELFF
>TRBJ1-1|13|TRBV30
CAWRLDMWTEAFF
>TRBJ1-1|12|TRBV3-1/TRBV3-2
CASSPDGRSAFF
>TRBJ2-3|17|TRBV4-1
CASSQEGAGGASDTQYF
>TRBJ2-7|16|TRBV5-4
CASSAWDRSSSYEQYF
>TRBJ2-7|14|TRBV27
CASSSYPTGDEQYF
>TRBJ2-1|14|TRBV19
CASSMGTLNNEQFF
>TRBJ2-2|16|TRBV5-5
CASSFLQAVSTGELFF
>TRBJ1-2|16|TRBV7-9
CASSPSPGLANYGYTF
>TRBJ2-7|13|TRBV27
CASSLIANYEQYF
>TRBJ2-3|14|TRBV19
CASKWGGLTDTQYF
>TRBJ1-6|15|TRBV6-5
CASSPSGTGFSPLHF
>TRBJ1-1|13|TRBV27
CASSSPGSTEAFF
>TRBJ2-5|13|TRBV19
CASSPNRGETQYF
>TRBJ1-2|13|TRBV5-4
CASSLEDLYGYTF